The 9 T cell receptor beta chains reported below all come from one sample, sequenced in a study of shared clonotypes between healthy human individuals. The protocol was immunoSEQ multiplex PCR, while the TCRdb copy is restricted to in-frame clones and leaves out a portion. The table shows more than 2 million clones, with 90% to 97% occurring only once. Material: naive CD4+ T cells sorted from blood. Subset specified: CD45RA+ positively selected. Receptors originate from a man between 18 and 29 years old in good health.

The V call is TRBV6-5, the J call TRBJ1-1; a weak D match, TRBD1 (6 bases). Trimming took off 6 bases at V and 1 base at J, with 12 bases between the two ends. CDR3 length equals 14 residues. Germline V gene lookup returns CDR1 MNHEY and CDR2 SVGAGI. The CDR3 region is CASRAPGQNTEAFF. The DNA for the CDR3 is TGTGCCAGCAGGGCACCGGGACAGAACACTGAAGCTTTCTTT.

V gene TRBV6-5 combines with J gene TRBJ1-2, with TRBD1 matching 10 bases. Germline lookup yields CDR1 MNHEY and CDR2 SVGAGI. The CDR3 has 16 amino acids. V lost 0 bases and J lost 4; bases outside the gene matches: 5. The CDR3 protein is CASSYSTGGKSYGYTF. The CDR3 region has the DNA TGTGCCAGCAGTTACTCGACAGGGGGCAAGAGCTATGGCTACACCTTC.

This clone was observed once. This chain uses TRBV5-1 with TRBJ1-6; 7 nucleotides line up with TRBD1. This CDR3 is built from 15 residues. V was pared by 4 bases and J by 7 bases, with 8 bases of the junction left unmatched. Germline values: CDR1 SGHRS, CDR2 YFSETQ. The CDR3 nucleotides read TGCGCCAGCAGCGACAGGGAGTTTAGGAATTCACCCCTCCACTTT. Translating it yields CASSDREFRNSPLHF.

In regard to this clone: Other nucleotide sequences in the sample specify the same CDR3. The CDR3 nucleotides read TGCAGTGCTAGGTCGTCCGGGGAGCTGTTTTTT. This sequence encodes CSARSSGELFF. The J gene is TRBJ2-2, the V gene TRBV20-1; D uncertain. V was shortened by 3 bases and J by 6 bases, with 5 bases between the two germline ends. The germline V gene encodes CDR1 DFQATT and CDR2 SNEGSKA (reference sequence). This CDR3 is 11 amino acids long.

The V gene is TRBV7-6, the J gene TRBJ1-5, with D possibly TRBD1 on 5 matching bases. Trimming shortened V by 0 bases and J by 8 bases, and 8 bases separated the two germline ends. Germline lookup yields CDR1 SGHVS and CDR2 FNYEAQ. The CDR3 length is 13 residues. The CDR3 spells CASSLAQGKPQHF. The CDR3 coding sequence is TGTGCCAGCAGCTTAGCCCAGGGAAAGCCCCAGCATTTT. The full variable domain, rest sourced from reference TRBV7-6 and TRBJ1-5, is GAGVSQSPRYKVTKRGQDVALRCDPISGHVSLYWYRQALGQGPEFLTYFNYEAQQDKSGLPNDRFSAERPEGSISTLTIQRTEQRDSAMYRCASSLAQGKPQHFGDGTRLSIL.

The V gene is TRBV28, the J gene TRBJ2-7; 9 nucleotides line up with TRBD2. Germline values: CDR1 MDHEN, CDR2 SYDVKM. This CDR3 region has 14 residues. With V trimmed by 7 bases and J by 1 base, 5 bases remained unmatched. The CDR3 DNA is TGTGCCAGCAACATAGCGGGGGTTTCCTACGAGCAGTACTTC. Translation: CASNIAGVSYEQYF.

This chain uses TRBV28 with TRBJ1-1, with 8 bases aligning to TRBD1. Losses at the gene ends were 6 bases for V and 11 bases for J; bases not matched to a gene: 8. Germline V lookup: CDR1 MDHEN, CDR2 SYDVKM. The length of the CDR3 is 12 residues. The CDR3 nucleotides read TGTGCCAGCAGGCTCGGACAGGGATCGGCTTTCTTT. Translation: CASRLGQGSAFF.

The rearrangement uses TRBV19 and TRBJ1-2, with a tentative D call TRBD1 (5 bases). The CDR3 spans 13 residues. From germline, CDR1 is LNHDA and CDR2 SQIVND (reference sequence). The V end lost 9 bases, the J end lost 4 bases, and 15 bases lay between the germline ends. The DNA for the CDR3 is TGTGCCAGGTCAGTCGACGGGGCCTATGGCTACACCTTC. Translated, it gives CARSVDGAYGYTF.

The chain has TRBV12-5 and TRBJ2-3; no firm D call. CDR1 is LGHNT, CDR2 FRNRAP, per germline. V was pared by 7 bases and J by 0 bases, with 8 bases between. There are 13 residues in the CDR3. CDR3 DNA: TGTGCTAGTGCCAGCCTCAGCACAGATACGCAGTATTTT. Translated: CASASLSTDTQYF.